This TCR beta chain was captured by sequencing in a study of T cells in Graves' hyperthyroidism and ophthalmopathy. TCR beta CDR3 sequences were amplified from RNA transcripts. When the TCR CDR3 underwent first-round RT-PCR, the HTBI primer set was used. TCRdb reprocessed the multiplex PCR reads with MiXCR, giving one entry per CDR3 protein. The top ten hold just under 25% of the sample, which has around 300,000 distinct CDR3 sequences, approximately 15% seen once. In its sample, this clonotype was seen a few times. Germline V gene sequence: CDR1 DFQATT, CDR2 SNEGSKA (reference sequence). The CDR3 is made up of 13 amino acids. Trimming removed 7 bases from V and 9 bases from J; junction bases left unmatched: 6.

The chain has TRBV20-1 and TRBJ2-1; 13 bases map to TRBD2. This TCR derives from a woman in her thirties with Graves' hyperthyroidism. Sequenced: blood. CDR3 nucleotides: TGCAGTGTACTAGCGGGAGGGCCCGGTGAGCAGTTCTTC. Its translation is CSVLAGGPGEQFF.